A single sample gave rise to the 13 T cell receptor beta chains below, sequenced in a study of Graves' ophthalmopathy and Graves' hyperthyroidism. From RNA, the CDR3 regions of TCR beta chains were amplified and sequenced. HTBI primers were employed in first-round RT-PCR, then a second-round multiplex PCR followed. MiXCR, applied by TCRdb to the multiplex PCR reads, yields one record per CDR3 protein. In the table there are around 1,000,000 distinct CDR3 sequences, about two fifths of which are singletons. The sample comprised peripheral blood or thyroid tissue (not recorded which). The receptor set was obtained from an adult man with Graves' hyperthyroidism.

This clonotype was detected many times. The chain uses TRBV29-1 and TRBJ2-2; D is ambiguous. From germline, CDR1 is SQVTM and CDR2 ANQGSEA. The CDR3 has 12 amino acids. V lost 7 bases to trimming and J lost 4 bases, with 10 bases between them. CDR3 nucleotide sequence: TGCAGCGCTCCCGAAACCACCGGGGAGCTGTTTTTT. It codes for CSAPETTGELFF.

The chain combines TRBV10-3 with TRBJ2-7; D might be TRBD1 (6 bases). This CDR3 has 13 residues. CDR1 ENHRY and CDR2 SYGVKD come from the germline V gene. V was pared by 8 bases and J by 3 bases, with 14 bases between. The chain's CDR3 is CAIRRDIYYEQYF. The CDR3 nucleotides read TGTGCCATCCGTAGGGACATATACTACGAGCAGTACTTC.

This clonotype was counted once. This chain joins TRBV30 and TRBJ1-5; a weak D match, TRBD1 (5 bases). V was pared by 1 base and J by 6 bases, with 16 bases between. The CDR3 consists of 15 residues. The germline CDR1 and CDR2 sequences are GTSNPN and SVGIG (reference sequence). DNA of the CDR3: TGTGCCTGGAGTGGGATTGGGGGGGTAGGTCAGCCCCAGCATTTT. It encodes CAWSGIGGVGQPQHF.

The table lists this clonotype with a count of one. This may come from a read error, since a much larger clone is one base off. The CDR3 region has the DNA TGCAGCGTTGAAAGGCGGTTGGGGCGGGGCGGGGAGCTGTTTTTT. Translation gives CSVERRLGRGGELFF. The rearrangement joins TRBV29-1 to TRBJ2-2; tentatively, D is TRBD2 (6 bases). The length of the CDR3 is 15 residues. Between the trimmed V and J ends, which lost 2 bases and 7 bases, there was a span of 17 bases. Germline V gene data show CDR1 as SQVTM and CDR2 as ANQGSEA.

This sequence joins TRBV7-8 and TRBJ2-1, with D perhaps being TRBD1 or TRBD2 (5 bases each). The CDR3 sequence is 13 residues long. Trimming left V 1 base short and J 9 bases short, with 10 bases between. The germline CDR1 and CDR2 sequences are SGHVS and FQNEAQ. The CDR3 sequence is CASSLGGASEQFF. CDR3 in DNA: TGTGCCAGCAGCTTAGGAGGGGCTAGTGAGCAGTTCTTC.

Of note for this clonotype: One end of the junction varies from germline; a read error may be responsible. DNA for the CDR3: TGTGCCAGCGGGGACAGGGGCCTTTCCGAGCGGTACTTC. Translated: CASGDRGLSERYF. The V and J genes are TRBV6-6 and TRBJ2-7; 10 bases align to TRBD1. The CDR3 length is 13 residues. Germline V gene sequence: CDR1 MNHNY, CDR2 SVGAGI (reference sequence).

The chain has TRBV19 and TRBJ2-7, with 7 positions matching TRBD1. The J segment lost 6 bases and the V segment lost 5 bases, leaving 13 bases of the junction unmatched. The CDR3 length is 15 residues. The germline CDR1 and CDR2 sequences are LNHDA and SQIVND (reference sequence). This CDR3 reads CASSPGTVGTLEQYF. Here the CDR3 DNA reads TGTGCCAGTAGTCCCGGGACAGTCGGGACCCTCGAGCAGTACTTC.

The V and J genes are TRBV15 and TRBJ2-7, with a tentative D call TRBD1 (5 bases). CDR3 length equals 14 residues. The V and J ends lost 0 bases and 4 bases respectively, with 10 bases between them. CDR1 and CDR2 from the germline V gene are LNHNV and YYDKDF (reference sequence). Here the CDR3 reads CATSRDGAAYEQYF. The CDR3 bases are TGTGCCACCAGCAGAGATGGGGCAGCTTACGAGCAGTACTTC.

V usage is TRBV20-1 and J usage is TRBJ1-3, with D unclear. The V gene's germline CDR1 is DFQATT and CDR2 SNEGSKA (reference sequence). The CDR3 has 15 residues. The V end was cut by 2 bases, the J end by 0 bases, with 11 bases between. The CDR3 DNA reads TGCAGTGCTAGAATCCCCCCGTACTCTGGAAACACCATATATTTT. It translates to CSARIPPYSGNTIYF.

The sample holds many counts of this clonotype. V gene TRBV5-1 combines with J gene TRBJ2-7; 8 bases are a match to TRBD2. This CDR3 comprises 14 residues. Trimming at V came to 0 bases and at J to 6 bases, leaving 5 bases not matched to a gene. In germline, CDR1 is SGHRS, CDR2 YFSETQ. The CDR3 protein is CASSLGTSTGEQYF. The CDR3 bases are TGCGCCAGCAGCTTGGGGACTAGCACCGGCGAGCAGTACTTC.

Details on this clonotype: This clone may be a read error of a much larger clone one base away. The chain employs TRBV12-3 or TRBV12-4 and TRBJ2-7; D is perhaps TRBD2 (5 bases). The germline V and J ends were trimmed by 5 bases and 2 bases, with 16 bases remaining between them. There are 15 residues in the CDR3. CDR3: CASSADAEGTYEQYF. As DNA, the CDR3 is TGTGCCAGCAGTGCGGACGCTGAGGGTACCTACGAGCAGTACTTC.

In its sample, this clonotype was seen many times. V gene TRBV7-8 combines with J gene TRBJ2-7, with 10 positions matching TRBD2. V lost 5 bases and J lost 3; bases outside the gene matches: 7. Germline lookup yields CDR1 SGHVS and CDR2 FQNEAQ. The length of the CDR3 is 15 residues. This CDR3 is CASSLRLAGYYEQYF. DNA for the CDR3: TGTGCCAGCAGCCTCCGACTAGCGGGCTACTACGAGCAGTACTTC.

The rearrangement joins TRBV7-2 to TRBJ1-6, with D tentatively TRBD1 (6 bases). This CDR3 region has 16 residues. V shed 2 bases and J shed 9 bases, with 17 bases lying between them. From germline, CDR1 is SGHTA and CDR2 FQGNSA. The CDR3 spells CASSLSTGAGSSPLHF. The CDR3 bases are TGTGCCAGCAGCTTATCGACAGGTGCAGGGAGTTCACCCCTCCACTTT. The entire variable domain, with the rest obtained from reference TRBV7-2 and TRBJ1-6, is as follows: GAGVSQSPSNKVTEKGKDVELRCDPISGHTALYWYRQSLGQGLEFLIYFQGNSAPDKSGLPSDRFSAERTGGSVSTLTIQRTQQEDSAVYLCASSLSTGAGSSPLHFGNGTRLTVT.